Presented here are 7 T cell receptor beta chains from one specimen sequenced in a study of blood T cell repertoires in COVID-19. Clones were read by immunoSEQ multiplex PCR, and TCRdb kept only the in-frame ones, dropping some. The data contain 55,000 to 80,000 clones, about four fifths of them singletons. Sequencing input: peripheral blood. The receptors were sampled from a human donor in a cohort sampled during active COVID-19.

This clone has at least ten counts. The V and J genes are TRBV20-1 and TRBJ1-3; no firm D call. CDR3 length: 14 residues. With 3 bases removed from V and 0 bases from J, the gap between germline ends came to 9 bases. Germline V gives CDR1 DFQATT, CDR2 SNEGSKA (reference sequence). The DNA for the CDR3 is TGCAGTGCTAGTGTCGGAGCCTCTGGAAACACCATATATTTT. Translating it yields CSASVGASGNTIYF.

The chain has TRBV10-3 and TRBJ2-2; 10 positions match TRBD2. The CDR3 length is 15 residues. Trimming took 7 bases from V and 6 from J; bases not matched to a gene: 8. Per germline, CDR1 ENHRY and CDR2 SYGVKD. This chain's CDR3 is CAIKSGGAKAGELFF. CDR3 nucleotides: TGTGCCATCAAGAGCGGGGGGGCCAAGGCCGGGGAGCTGTTTTTT.

The chain couples TRBV4-2 to TRBJ1-6; 8 bases align to TRBD1. V dropped 2 bases and J dropped 7; count of bases not matched to a gene: 7. The CDR3 contains 16 residues. CDR1 is LGHNA and CDR2 is YNFKEQ in the germline V gene. As DNA, the CDR3 is TGTGCCAGCAGCCAAAGCGCGACAGGGGTAAATTCACCCCTCCACTTT. It yields the protein CASSQSATGVNSPLHF.

The V and J genes are TRBV6-6 and TRBJ2-5; D not certain. Per the germline V gene, CDR1 is MNHNY and CDR2 is SVGAGI (reference sequence). Deletions cut 2 bases from V and 1 base from J, with 8 bases between. The CDR3 runs 14 residues. For the CDR3, the DNA is TGTGCCAGCAGTTACGAGACTCTCCAAGAGACCCAGTACTTC. It translates to CASSYETLQETQYF.

This clone was observed once. V gene TRBV19 combines with J gene TRBJ2-1; 10 positions agree with TRBD2. The CDR3 runs 16 residues. Per germline, CDR1 LNHDA and CDR2 SQIVND (reference sequence). V dropped 3 bases and J dropped 3; count of bases not matched to a gene: 5. The CDR3 nucleotides read TGTGCCAGTAGTATGTCTAGCGGGGGTGACTACAATGAGCAGTTCTTC. The encoded protein is CASSMSSGGDYNEQFF.

This sequence joins TRBV4-1 and TRBJ1-6; the match to TRBD1 covers 7 bases. V lost 4 bases and J lost 6; bases outside the gene matches: 3. Per germline, CDR1 MGHRA and CDR2 YSYEKL. This CDR3 is 14 amino acids long. The CDR3 DNA reads TGCGCCAGCAGCCTGGGACAGTTTAATTCACCCCTCCACTTT. Translated: CASSLGQFNSPLHF.

The J gene is TRBJ2-1, the V gene TRBV24-1, with D tentatively TRBD1 (5 bases). The CDR3 is made up of 17 amino acids. CDR1 and CDR2 (germline): KGHDR, SFDVKD. Trimming took 4 bases from V and 7 from J, leaving 22 bases between them. CDR3 sequence (DNA): TGTGCCACCAGTGACCCGACAGCTGGTCACCTACGGAATGAGCAGTTCTTC. Translated, it gives CATSDPTAGHLRNEQFF.